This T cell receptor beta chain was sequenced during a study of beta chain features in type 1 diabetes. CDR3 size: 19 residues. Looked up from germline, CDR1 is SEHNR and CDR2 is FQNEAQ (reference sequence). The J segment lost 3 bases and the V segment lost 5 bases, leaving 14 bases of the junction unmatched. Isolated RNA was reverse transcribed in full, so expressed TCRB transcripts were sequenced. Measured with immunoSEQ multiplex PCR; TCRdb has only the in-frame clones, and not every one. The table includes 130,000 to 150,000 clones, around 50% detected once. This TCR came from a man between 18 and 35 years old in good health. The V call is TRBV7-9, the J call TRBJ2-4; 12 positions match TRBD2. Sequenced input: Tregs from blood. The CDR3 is CASSDRTSGTASGKNIQYF. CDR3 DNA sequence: TGTGCCAGCAGCGACCGGACTAGCGGGACCGCTTCGGGCAAAAACATTCAGTACTTC.